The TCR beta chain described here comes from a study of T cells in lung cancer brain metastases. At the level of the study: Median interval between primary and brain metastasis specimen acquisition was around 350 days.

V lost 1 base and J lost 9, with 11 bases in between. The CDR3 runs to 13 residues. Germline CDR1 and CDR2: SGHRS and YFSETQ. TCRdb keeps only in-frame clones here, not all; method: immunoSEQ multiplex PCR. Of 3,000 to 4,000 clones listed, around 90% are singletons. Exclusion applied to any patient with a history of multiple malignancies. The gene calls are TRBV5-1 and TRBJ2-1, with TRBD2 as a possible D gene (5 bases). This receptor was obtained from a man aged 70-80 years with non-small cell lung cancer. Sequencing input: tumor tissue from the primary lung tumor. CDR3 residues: CASSLPLAFEQFF. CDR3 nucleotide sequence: TGCGCCAGCAGCTTGCCCCTAGCCTTTGAGCAGTTCTTC.